The 14 T cell receptor beta chains below come from one sample, sequenced in a study of molecular identifiers for immune sequencing clone quantification. TCRdb processed the PCR reads anew with MiXCR; each CDR3 protein has one entry. The data contain around 320,000 distinct CDR3 sequences, 24% of them singletons. Sequenced sample: naive CD8+ T cells from blood, with Jurkat cell RNA spiked in. Subset: FACS-sorted CD8+CD4-CCR7+CD45RA+ naive T cells. These receptors were obtained from a human donor in good health. Some libraries in this study had Jurkat cell RNA spiked in.

This chain uses TRBV2 with TRBJ2-3; 7 nucleotides agree with TRBD2. The CDR3 is made up of 21 amino acids. The germline V gene has CDR1 SNHLY and CDR2 FYNNEI. V lost 6 bases, J lost 4 bases, and 28 bases stayed unmatched. The CDR3 sequence is CASSASPPGPGFAGVSDTQYF. Written as DNA, the CDR3 is TGTGCCAGCAGCGCCTCCCCGCCGGGCCCCGGATTCGCGGGAGTATCAGATACGCAGTATTTT.

As regards this clonotype: Relative to the germline gene, one junction end is altered; a read error may explain this. This chain's CDR3 is CAASEAGRQNTGELFF. CDR3 nucleotides: TGTGCCGCCAGTGAAGCTGGGAGGCAGAACACCGGGGAGCTGTTTTTT. V is TRBV24-1 and J is TRBJ2-2; possible D gene TRBD2, 6 bases. The CDR3 loop spans 16 amino acids. Looked up from germline, CDR1 is KGHDR and CDR2 is SFDVKD.

Note on this clonotype: The junction shows a germline mismatch at one end, possibly a read error. The rearrangement joins TRBV19 to TRBJ1-4; weak D call: TRBD1 (5 bases). CDR3 length: 16 residues. Germline loops: CDR1 LNHDA, CDR2 SQIVND (reference sequence). In nucleotides, the CDR3 is TGTGCCAGTACTACGCGGAGCGCACAGGAGGATGAAAAGCTGTTTTTT. It specifies CASTTRSAQEDEKLFF.

At least ten counts were recorded for this clonotype. This chain uses TRBV6-5 with TRBJ2-5, with D possibly being TRBD1 (6 bases). This CDR3 has 13 residues. Germline V gives CDR1 MNHEY, CDR2 SVGAGI. V was cut by 5 bases and J by 5 bases, with 12 bases left in between. CDR3 region: CASSPTGIETQYF. CDR3 nucleotides: TGTGCCAGCAGTCCCACAGGGATCGAGACCCAGTACTTC.

At least ten counts were recorded for this clonotype. The V gene is TRBV7-9, the J gene TRBJ2-7; D tentatively fits TRBD1 or TRBD2 (5 bases each). The CDR3 runs to 16 residues. Germline V lookup: CDR1 SEHNR, CDR2 FQNEAQ (reference sequence). V shed 4 bases and J shed 0 bases, with 16 bases lying between them. CDR3 protein: CASSYAGTSSSYEQYF. The CDR3 DNA reads TGTGCCAGCAGCTACGCCGGGACCTCCAGCTCCTACGAGCAGTACTTC.

This clonotype was observed many times. This chain uses TRBV5-1 with TRBJ2-7, with TRBD1 identical over 10 bases. CDR1 is SGHRS, CDR2 YFSETQ, per germline. V shed 3 bases, J shed 3 bases, and the junction held 6 bases outside the gene matches. This CDR3 comprises 15 residues. The CDR3 nucleotides are TGCGCCAGCAGCTCTTATGGACAGGGGGGCTACGAGCAGTACTTC. Its translation: CASSSYGQGGYEQYF. Supplemented by reference TRBV5-1 and TRBJ2-7, the full variable domain reads KAGVTQTPRYLIKTRGQQVTLSCSPISGHRSVSWYQQTPGQGLQFLFEYFSETQRNKGNFPGRFSGRQFSNSRSEMNVSTLELGDSALYLCASSSYGQGGYEQYFGPGTRLTVT.

V usage is TRBV13 and J usage is TRBJ2-5, with TRBD2 matching over 11 bases. The CDR3 is made up of 16 amino acids. Germline trimming cut 7 bases from V and 2 bases from J; bases unmatched to any gene: 9. The germline V gene encodes CDR1 PRHDT and CDR2 FYEKMQ (reference sequence). DNA of the CDR3: TGTGCCAGCACCCTTAGCGGGGGGGCCGATCAAGAGACCCAGTACTTC. Its protein product is CASTLSGGADQETQYF.

A few counts support this clonotype. A much larger clone differs from this one at a single base, so this may be a read error. The CDR3 DNA is TGCAGTGCTAGCTTGACAGGGAGGATGGGCGGGCAGTACTTC. Its protein product is CSASLTGRMGGQYF. This chain connects TRBV20-1 to TRBJ2-7, with a tentative D call TRBD1 (7 bases). Germline CDR1 is DFQATT and CDR2 is SNEGSKA (reference sequence). V was cut by 3 bases and J by 9 bases, with 21 bases left in between. The CDR3 length is 14 residues.

In its sample, this clonotype was seen once. A much larger clone sits a single nucleotide away, making a read error possible. This chain joins TRBV5-1 and TRBJ2-1, with 8 bases matching TRBD1. Germline V CDR1 and CDR2: SGHRS, YFSETQ. Trimming cost V 7 bases and J 8 bases; bases outside gene matches: 8. The CDR3 contains 13 residues. DNA for the CDR3: TGCGCCAGCCGGGACAGGATGCGGGATGAGCAGTTCTTC. Its translation: CASRDRMRDEQFF.

With regard to this clonotype: This sequence may be a read error, since a much larger clone differs from it by one base. Given the absence of the conserved phenylalanine or tryptophan at the CDR3 end, a read error is likely. This chain joins TRBV3-1 and TRBJ1-3, with no clear D. Germline V gene data show CDR1 as LGHDT and CDR2 as YNNKEL (reference sequence). Trimming removed 3 bases from V and 0 bases from J, with 9 bases in between. The CDR3 extends over 15 amino acids. In DNA, the CDR3 is TGTGCCAGCAGCCACGACGGCAGCTCTGGAAACACCATATATTCT. Its protein product is CASSHDGSSGNTIYS.

The chain combines TRBV12-3 or TRBV12-4 with TRBJ1-5; 7 nucleotides agree with TRBD1. The CDR3 is 15 amino acids. Trimming at V came to 4 bases and at J to 7 bases, leaving 10 bases not matched to a gene. CDR3 loop: CASSSAGGVGQPQHF. As DNA, the CDR3 is TGTGCCAGCAGTTCAGCAGGGGGGGTAGGACAGCCCCAGCATTTT.

At least ten counts were recorded for this clonotype. V usage is TRBV30 and J usage is TRBJ2-7, with 7 bases aligning to TRBD1. V trimming: 3 bases; J trimming: 7 bases; junction bases outside the gene matches: 9. Per germline, CDR1 GTSNPN and CDR2 SVGIG (reference sequence). The CDR3 runs 13 residues. The CDR3 region has the DNA TGTGCCTGGAGCCGGAGTTGGACAGGAGAGCAGTACTTC. Translated, it gives CAWSRSWTGEQYF.

J is TRBJ1-5 and V is TRBV2, with D maybe TRBD1 (6 bases). V lost 3 bases and J lost 3, with 24 bases in between. The CDR3 totals 19 residues. Germline loops: CDR1 SNHLY, CDR2 FYNNEI. In DNA, the CDR3 is TGTGCCAGCAGTGATACGATTTACCCCGGGACAAAGAACAATCAGCCCCAGCATTTT. Its translation: CASSDTIYPGTKNNQPQHF.

About this clonotype itself: This clone may be a read error of a much larger clone one base away. The chain recombines TRBV4-1 with TRBJ2-1; no firm D call. The germline CDR1 and CDR2 sequences are MGHRA and YSYEKL. The CDR3 has 14 residues. Here the CDR3 DNA reads TGCGCCAGCAGCCAAGATTTTCAGGTCAATGAGCAGCTCTTC. Protein product: CASSQDFQVNEQLF.